Sequencing of this T cell receptor (beta chain) was carried out in a study of blood T cell repertoires in COVID-19. The method was immunoSEQ multiplex PCR; TCRdb's version includes in-frame clones alone and lacks a portion of them. The sample carries about 250,000 clones, more than 70% recorded once. CDR1 is LGHDT, CDR2 YNNKEL, per germline (reference sequence). Trimming left V 4 bases short and J 11 bases short, with 14 bases between. There are 12 residues in the CDR3. The receptor's source is a woman aged 40 to 50 who had recovered from COVID-19. The chain uses TRBV3-1 (or the pseudogene TRBV3-2) and TRBJ1-1, with a possible D match to TRBD1 (5 bases). Sequencing was done on a sample of peripheral blood. The CDR3 DNA reads TGTGCCAGCAGCCCTGGACGGCGGGGGGCTTTCTTT. Translated: CASSPGRRGAFF.